The 14 T cell receptor delta chains below were found in one sample sequenced in a study of gamma-delta chains in newborns, infants, children. TCRdb used CATT to re-call clones from the reads. The sample lists 6,500 to 9,000 delta-chain clones, around 1.6% occurring once. Sequenced: blood. The receptors originated from a child who was a newborn, infant or young child, either healthy, febrile or measles-vaccinated (not recorded which).

This clone has just a few counts. The rearrangement joins TRDV1 to TRDJ1, with D uncertain. Germline lookup yields CDR1 TSWWSYY and CDR2 QGS. This CDR3 contains 14 residues. Trimming took off 0 bases at V and 1 base at J, with 6 bases between the two ends. CDR3 nucleotides: TGTGCTCTTGGGGAACTAACTTCCACCGATAAACTCATCTTT. Its translation is CALGELTSTDKLIF.

The table lists this clone with a few counts. The junction does not match germline at one end; this may be a read error. Other DNA sequences in this specimen translate into the identical CDR3. The chain combines TRDV1 with TRDJ1; D ambiguous. This CDR3 contains 17 residues. Per germline, CDR1 TSWWSYY and CDR2 QGS. CDR3 DNA: TGTGCTCTTGGGGAACCCCCCCTTTTCACGAGAGGCGATAAGCTCATCTTT. It encodes CALGEPPLFTRGDKLIF.

Only a few counts were recorded for this clone. A far larger clone is only one base removed, so a read error is likely. The same CDR3 also results from other DNA sequences found in this sample. This rearrangement joins TRDV2 to TRDJ3; 9 nucleotides line up with TRDD3. V gave up 1 base and J gave up 4 bases; unmatched junction bases: 13. From germline, CDR1 is GEAIGNYY and CDR2 EKD. The CDR3 length is 20 residues. The CDR3 DNA sequence: TGTGCCTGTGACACAGTCCTACTGGGGGACCACGTTTGGGACACCCGACAGATGTTTTTC. It is translated as CACDTVLLGDHVWDTRQMFF.

CDR3 amino acids: CALGELVLRGRDERPADKLIF. The DNA of the CDR3 is TGTGCTCTTGGGGAACTAGTTCTACGAGGGCGGGATGAGCGCCCCGCCGATAAACTCATCTTT. No V segment was called; the J segment is TRDJ1; TRDD3, as called in the table, went unchecked against the DNA. This CDR3 has 21 residues.

Concerning this clone: A far larger clone lies a single base away; this is likely a read error. Other nucleotide sequences in the sample specify the same CDR3. The genes are TRDV2 and TRDJ3, with a tentative D call TRDD3 (5 bases). CDR3 length equals 16 residues. CDR1 GEAIGNYY and CDR2 EKD come from the germline V gene. The DNA for the CDR3 is TGTGCCTGTGACCGCCTAAGCTCCTGGGACACCCGGCAGATGTTTTTC. Translated: CACDRLSSWDTRQMFF.

This clone has just a few counts. Just one base apart from a much larger clone, this may be a read error. Other DNA sequences within the sample encode an identical CDR3. The chain recombines TRDV1 with TRDJ1; perhaps D is TRDD2 or TRDD3 (5 bases each). This CDR3 has 19 residues. Germline CDR1 reads TSWWSYY; CDR2 reads QGS. V was pared by 5 bases and J by 5 bases, with 30 bases between. In DNA, the CDR3 is TGTGCTCTTGGGAAGGCTGTCCCCTACGGCCGGGGGTACAGTGATAAACTCATCTTT. Translating gives CALGKAVPYGRGYSDKLIF.

The rearrangement links TRDV1 to TRDJ1; 12 positions match TRDD3. The CDR3 is 20 residues long. CDR1 TSWWSYY and CDR2 QGS come from the germline V gene. The V and J ends lost 4 bases and 2 bases, in that order; junction bases with no gene match: 17. CDR3 DNA sequence: TGTGCTCTTGGGGCACGGCCTTCCTTTCTGGGGGATACGCGGACCGATAAACTCATCTTT. It codes for CALGARPSFLGDTRTDKLIF.

By share of the sample, this clone is medium-sized. The chain carries TRDV1 and TRDJ1; 10 nucleotides match TRDD3. The CDR3 consists of 21 residues. The V segment lost 1 base and the J segment 0 bases; nucleotides outside the gene matches: 17. CDR1 is TSWWSYY, CDR2 QGS, per germline. The CDR3 protein is CALGERSPPRGIRLYTDKLIF. The CDR3 DNA sequence: TGTGCTCTTGGGGAACGGTCCCCACCTAGGGGGATACGCTTGTACACCGATAAACTCATCTTT.

Sample share makes this clone medium-sized. Within the sample, other DNA sequences also encode this same CDR3. CDR3 in DNA: TGTGCTCTTGGGGGTCCCCTGACGGGCGCACCACAACTCTTCTTT. As protein: CALGGPLTGAPQLFF. The rearrangement uses TRDV1 and TRDJ2; D unclear. Germline lookup yields CDR1 TSWWSYY and CDR2 QGS. Trimming pared 4 bases from V and 9 bases from J, leaving 18 bases between. The CDR3 length is 15 residues.

A few counts support this clone. The protein given by TCRdb reflects a much larger clone and differs at residue 8 from this DNA's translation, likely from a read error; the protein shown is the DNA's translation. This chain joins TRDV2 and TRDJ3; TRDD3 might be the D (6 bases). CDR1 GEAIGNYY and CDR2 EKD come from the germline V gene. V lost 0 bases and J lost 1, with 12 bases in between. The CDR3 length is 18 residues. The CDR3 loop reads CACDTVGAISWDTRQMFF. The CDR3 region has the DNA TGTGCCTGTGACACCGTGGGGGCTATTTCCTGGGACACCCGACAGATGTTTTTC.

In its sample, this clone ranks as medium-sized. The J gene is TRDJ3, the V gene TRDV2, with TRDD3 matching over 12 bases. CDR1 and CDR2 (germline): GEAIGNYY, EKD. Trimming at V came to 3 bases and at J to 0 bases, leaving 11 bases not matched to a gene. This CDR3 spans 21 amino acids. The CDR3 coding sequence is TGTGCCTGTGACTCACGCTACTGGGGGATACCGGGCTCCTGGGACACCCGACAGATGTTTTTC. Encoded protein: CACDSRYWGIPGSWDTRQMFF.

A word on this clone: DNA and listed protein disagree at residue 14, so the protein shown here was translated from the DNA. J is TRDJ1 and V is TRDV1; 10 bases are a match to TRDD3. V shed 3 bases and J 1 base; nucleotides not matched to a gene: 17. The CDR3 is 20 amino acids. Looked up from germline, CDR1 is TSWWSYY and CDR2 is QGS. CDR3 sequence (DNA): TGTGCTCTTGGGGACCCCGCTCTGGGGGATATACGTTTGTGCACCGATAAACTCATCTTT. It codes for CALGDPALGDIRLCTDKLIF.

Points on this clone: The protein TCRdb gives is from a much larger clone and does not agree with this DNA's translation at residue 16, likely a read error; the protein shown here comes from the DNA. This sequence joins TRDV2 and TRDJ3, with 7 bases lining up with TRDD3. CDR1 and CDR2 (germline): GEAIGNYY, EKD. CDR3 length equals 18 residues. CDR3: CACDIIGGRSWDTRQVFF. The DNA for the CDR3 is TGTGCCTGTGACATAATTGGGGGACGCTCCTGGGACACCCGACAGGTGTTTTTC.

In regard to this clone: TCRdb pairs this DNA with a much larger clone's protein that differs at residue 13, likely a read error; the protein shown was translated from the DNA. The rearrangement uses TRDV2 and TRDJ3; 10 bases line up with TRDD3. The CDR3 extends over 18 amino acids. Germline V gene lookup returns CDR1 GEAIGNYY and CDR2 EKD. The CDR3 loop reads CACDTGGYSSWDARQMFF. For the CDR3, the DNA is TGTGCCTGTGACACTGGGGGATACTCCTCCTGGGACGCCCGACAGATGTTTTTC.